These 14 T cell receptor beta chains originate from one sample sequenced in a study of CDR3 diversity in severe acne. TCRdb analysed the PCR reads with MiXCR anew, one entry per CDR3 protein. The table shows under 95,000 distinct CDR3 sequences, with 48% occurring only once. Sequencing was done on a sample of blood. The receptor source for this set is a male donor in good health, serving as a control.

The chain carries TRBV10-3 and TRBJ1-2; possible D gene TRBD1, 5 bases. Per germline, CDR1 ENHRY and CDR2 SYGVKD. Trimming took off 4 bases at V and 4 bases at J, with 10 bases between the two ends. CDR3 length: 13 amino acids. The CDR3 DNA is TGTGCCATCAGTGTGGGACCTCTCTATGGCTACACCTTC. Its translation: CAISVGPLYGYTF.

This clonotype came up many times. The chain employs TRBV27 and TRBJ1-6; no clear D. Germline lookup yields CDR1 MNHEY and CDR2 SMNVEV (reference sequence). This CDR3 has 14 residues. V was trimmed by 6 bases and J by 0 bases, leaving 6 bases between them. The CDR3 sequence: CASRPASYNSPLHF. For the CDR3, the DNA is TGTGCCAGCAGACCCGCCTCCTATAATTCACCCCTCCACTTT.

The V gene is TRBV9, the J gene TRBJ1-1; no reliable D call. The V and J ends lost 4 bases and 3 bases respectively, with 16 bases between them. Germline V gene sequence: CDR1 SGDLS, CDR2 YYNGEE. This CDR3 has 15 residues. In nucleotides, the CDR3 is TGTGCCAGCAGCTCATTTCGGAATGGGTACACTGAAGCTTTCTTT. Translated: CASSSFRNGYTEAFF.

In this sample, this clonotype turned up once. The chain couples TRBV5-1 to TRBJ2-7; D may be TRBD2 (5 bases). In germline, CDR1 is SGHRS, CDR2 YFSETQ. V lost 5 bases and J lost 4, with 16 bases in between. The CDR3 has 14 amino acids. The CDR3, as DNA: TGCGCCAGCAGGCTGGTCGCCTCGGGGTACGAGCAGTACTTC. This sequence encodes CASRLVASGYEQYF.

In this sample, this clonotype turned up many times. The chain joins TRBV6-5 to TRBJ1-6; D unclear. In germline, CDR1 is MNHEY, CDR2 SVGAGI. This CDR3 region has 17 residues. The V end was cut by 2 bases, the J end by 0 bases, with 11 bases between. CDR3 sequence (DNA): TGTGCCAGCAGTTACGAAGCCGGTAGCTCCTATAATTCACCCCTCCACTTT. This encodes CASSYEAGSSYNSPLHF.

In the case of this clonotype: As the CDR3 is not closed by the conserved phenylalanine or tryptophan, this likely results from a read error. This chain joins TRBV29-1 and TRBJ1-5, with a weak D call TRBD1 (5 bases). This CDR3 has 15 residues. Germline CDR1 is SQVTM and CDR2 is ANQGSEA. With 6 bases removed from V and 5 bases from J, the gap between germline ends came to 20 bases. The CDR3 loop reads CSVGTGGNGDQPQHL. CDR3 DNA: TGCAGCGTCGGGACGGGTGGTAATGGAGATCAGCCCCAGCATCTT.

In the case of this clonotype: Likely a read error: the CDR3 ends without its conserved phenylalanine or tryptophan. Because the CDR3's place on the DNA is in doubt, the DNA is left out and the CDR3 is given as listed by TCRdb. The CDR3 sequence: CRAYGGRT. The V and J genes are TRBV20-1 and TRBJ2-7. In germline, CDR1 is DFQATT, CDR2 SNEGSKA (reference sequence). The CDR3 comprises 8 residues, both ends counted.

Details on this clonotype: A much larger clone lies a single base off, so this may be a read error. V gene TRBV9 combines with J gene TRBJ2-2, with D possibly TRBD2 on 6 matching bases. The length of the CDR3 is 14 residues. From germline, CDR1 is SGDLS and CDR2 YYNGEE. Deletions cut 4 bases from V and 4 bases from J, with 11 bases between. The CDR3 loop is CASSPDGSTGELFF. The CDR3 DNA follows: TGTGCCAGCAGCCCAGACGGGAGCACCGGGGAGCTGTTTTTT.

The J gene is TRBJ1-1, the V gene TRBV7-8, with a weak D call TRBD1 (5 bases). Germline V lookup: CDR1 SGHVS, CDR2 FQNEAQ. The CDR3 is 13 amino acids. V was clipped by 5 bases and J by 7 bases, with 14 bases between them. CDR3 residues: CASSAGTLNEAFF. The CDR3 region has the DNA TGTGCCAGCAGCGCCGGGACTCTGAATGAAGCTTTCTTT.

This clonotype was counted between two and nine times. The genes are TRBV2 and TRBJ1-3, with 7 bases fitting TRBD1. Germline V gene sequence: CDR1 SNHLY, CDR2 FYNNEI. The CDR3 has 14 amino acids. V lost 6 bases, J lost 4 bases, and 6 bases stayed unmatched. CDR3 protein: CASSETGFGNTIYF. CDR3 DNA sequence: TGTGCCAGCAGCGAGACAGGGTTCGGAAACACCATATATTTT.

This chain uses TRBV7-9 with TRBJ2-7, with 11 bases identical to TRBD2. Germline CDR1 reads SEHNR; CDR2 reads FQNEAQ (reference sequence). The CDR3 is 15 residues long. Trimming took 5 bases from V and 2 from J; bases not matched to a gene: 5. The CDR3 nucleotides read TGTGCCAGCAGCCCCAGACTAGCGGGGCCCTACGAGCAGTACTTC. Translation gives CASSPRLAGPYEQYF.

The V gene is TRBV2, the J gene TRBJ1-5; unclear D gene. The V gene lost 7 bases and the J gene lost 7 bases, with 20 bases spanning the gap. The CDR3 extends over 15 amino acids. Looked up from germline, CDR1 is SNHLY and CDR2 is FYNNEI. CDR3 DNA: TGTGCCAGCACCCATACCGAGGGAGGACGGCAGCCCCAGCATTTT. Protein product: CASTHTEGGRQPQHF.

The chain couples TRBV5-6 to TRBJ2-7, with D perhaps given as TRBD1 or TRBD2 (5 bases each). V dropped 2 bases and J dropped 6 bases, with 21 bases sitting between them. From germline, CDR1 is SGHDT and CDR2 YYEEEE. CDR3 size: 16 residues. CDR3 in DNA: TGTGCCAGCAGCTTTTACCGGGACGGCGGCTACGGCGAGCAGTACTTC. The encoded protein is CASSFYRDGGYGEQYF.

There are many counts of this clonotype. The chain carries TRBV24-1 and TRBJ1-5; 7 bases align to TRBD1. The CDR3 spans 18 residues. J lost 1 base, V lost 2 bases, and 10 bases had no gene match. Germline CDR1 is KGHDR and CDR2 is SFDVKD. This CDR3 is CATSDSYTGAGSNQPQHF. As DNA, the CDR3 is TGTGCCACCAGTGATTCCTATACAGGGGCGGGGAGCAATCAGCCCCAGCATTTT.